This T cell receptor beta chain was recorded in a study of blood T cell repertoires in COVID-19. The CDR3 spans 15 residues. Trimming took 3 bases from V and 2 from J, leaving 11 bases between them. Germline V lookup: CDR1 LNHDA, CDR2 SQIVND (reference sequence). Clones were sequenced by immunoSEQ multiplex PCR, and TCRdb holds only the in-frame ones, with some missing. The sample carries fewer than 500,000 clones, roughly 85% recorded once. V usage is TRBV19 and J usage is TRBJ1-5, with D perhaps TRBD1 (6 bases). The receptor's source is a woman aged 18-30 years with acute COVID-19. The sample comprised PBMCs or T cells enriched from blood (not recorded which). CDR3 region: CASSMGRQGNQPQHF. As DNA, the CDR3 is TGTGCCAGTAGTATGGGCAGACAGGGCAATCAGCCCCAGCATTTT.